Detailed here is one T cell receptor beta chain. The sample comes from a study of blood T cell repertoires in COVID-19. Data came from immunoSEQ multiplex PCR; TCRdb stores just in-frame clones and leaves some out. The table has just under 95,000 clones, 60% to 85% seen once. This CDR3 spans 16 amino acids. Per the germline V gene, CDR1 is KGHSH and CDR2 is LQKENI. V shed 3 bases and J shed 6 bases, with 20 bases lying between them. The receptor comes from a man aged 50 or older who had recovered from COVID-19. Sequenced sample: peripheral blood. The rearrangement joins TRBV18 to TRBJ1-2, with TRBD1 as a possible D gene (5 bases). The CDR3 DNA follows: TGTGCCAGCTCACCGCGGATGCAGGGTGAATTGGATGGCTACACCTTC. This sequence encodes CASSPRMQGELDGYTF. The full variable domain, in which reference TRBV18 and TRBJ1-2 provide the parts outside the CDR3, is NAGVMQNPRHLVRRRGQEARLRCSPMKGHSHVYWYRQLPEEGLKFMVYLQKENIIDESGMPKERFSAEFPKEGPSILRIQQVVRGDSAAYFCASSPRMQGELDGYTFGSGTRLTVV.